The rows below give T cell receptor beta chains drawn from one sample of a study of T cells in Graves' hyperthyroidism and ophthalmopathy. A single record per CDR3 protein comes from TCRdb applying MiXCR to the multiplex PCR reads. The data show more than 600,000 distinct CDR3 sequences, roughly 15% seen once. The sample was blood. The receptors were gathered from a man between 18 and 35 years old with Graves' hyperthyroidism. Both conserved end residues are part of each CDR3. Fields, in order: V gene, D gene, clone size, CDR3 protein. D genes are given only for firm matches. Clone size, where shown, is once, few, many, or a class for clones that have expanded.

v_gene: TRBV30; d_gene: .; abundance: .; CDR3aa: CAWTLLKGNTIYF
v_gene: TRBV13; d_gene: .; abundance: .; CDR3aa: CASNVEGNTIYF
v_gene: TRBV30; d_gene: .; abundance: many; CDR3aa: CAWKANSGSYNEQFF
v_gene: TRBV7-9; d_gene: TRBD2; abundance: few; CDR3aa: CASKLAGGLSNEQFF
v_gene: TRBV28; d_gene: .; abundance: many; CDR3aa: CASSLWGAEQYF
v_gene: TRBV2; d_gene: TRBD1; abundance: many; CDR3aa: CASDYRQGASETQYF
v_gene: TRBV30; d_gene: .; abundance: .; CDR3aa: CAWRFRKGRLVREAFF
v_gene: TRBV2; d_gene: .; abundance: few; CDR3aa: CASSVDPSSYNSPLHF
v_gene: TRBV6-2/TRBV6-3; d_gene: TRBD2; abundance: few; CDR3aa: CASSWTPGGPEVNTGELFF
v_gene: TRBV28; d_gene: TRBD1; abundance: .; CDR3aa: CASSSSGQGVGTQYF
v_gene: TRBV20-1; d_gene: TRBD2; abundance: many; CDR3aa: CSAPLGGGLSYEQYF
v_gene: TRBV19; d_gene: .; abundance: .; CDR3aa: CATKTGRATTGELFF
v_gene: TRBV12-3/TRBV12-4; d_gene: .; abundance: many; CDR3aa: CASSTLPGELFF
v_gene: TRBV12-3/TRBV12-4; d_gene: TRBD2; abundance: few; CDR3aa: CASRPLAGPGTQYF
v_gene: TRBV7-3; d_gene: .; abundance: many; CDR3aa: CASSSQGGNIQYF
v_gene: TRBV24-1; d_gene: .; abundance: few; CDR3aa: CATSDPTGTSSYNEQFF
v_gene: TRBV12-3/TRBV12-4; d_gene: TRBD2; abundance: many; CDR3aa: CASSFGLAGSYEQYF
v_gene: TRBV6-1; d_gene: .; abundance: .; CDR3aa: CASLPPRAKNIQYF
v_gene: TRBV5-1; d_gene: .; abundance: .; CDR3aa: CASSTQHAGAYNEQFF
v_gene: TRBV11-2; d_gene: .; abundance: many; CDR3aa: CASILGTNSYEQYF
v_gene: TRBV28; d_gene: .; abundance: .; CDR3aa: CASSYARIYSGANVLTF
v_gene: TRBV6-1; d_gene: .; abundance: many; CDR3aa: CASSEPTGTDTQYF
v_gene: TRBV28; d_gene: .; abundance: .; CDR3aa: CASSLLASDQETQYF
v_gene: TRBV6-1; d_gene: TRBD2; abundance: few; CDR3aa: CASRKREGPNEQFF
v_gene: TRBV24-1; d_gene: TRBD1; abundance: few; CDR3aa: CATSPSGQGNTGELFF
v_gene: TRBV9; d_gene: TRBD1; abundance: .; CDR3aa: CASSTRQGAKGNTIYF